One and the same sample provided the 17 T cell receptor beta chains below, sequenced in a study of a mutant IDH1 vaccine in newly diagnosed glioma. Stated time point: week 23, last vaccination. Mutant IDH1 20-mer peptide, at 300 ug, made up each vaccine dose, with topical imiquimod. Assay: immunoSEQ multiplex PCR; the TCRdb copy retains only in-frame clones and omits some. The table lists roughly 60,000 clones, about 88% of them singletons. These TCRs are of unknown antigen specificity. Sample: PBMCs, taken from a glioma patient whose treatment included an IDH1 peptide vaccine. The receptors were sampled from a man aged 25 to 45 with glioma.

V gene TRBV11-1 combines with J gene TRBJ1-1, with 7 nucleotides matching TRBD1. The CDR3 spans 15 residues. Germline CDR1 and CDR2: SGHAT and FQDESV (reference sequence). J was trimmed by 4 bases and V by 5 bases; bases with no gene match: 10. The CDR3 DNA sequence: TGTGCCAGCAGCCATGACAGGGTGAAAGGCACTGAAGCTTTCTTT. This translates into CASSHDRVKGTEAFF. The variable domain in full, completed from reference TRBV11-1 and TRBJ1-1, reads EAEVAQSPRYKITEKSQAVAFWCDPISGHATLYWYRQILGQGPELLVQFQDESVVDDSQLPKDRFSAERLKGVDSTLKIQPAELGDSAMYLCASSHDRVKGTEAFFGQGTRLTVV.

The V call is TRBV19, the J call TRBJ2-1; perhaps D is TRBD1 or TRBD2 (5 bases each). The V gene lost 3 bases and the J gene lost 0 bases, with 12 bases spanning the gap. CDR3 length: 16 residues. Germline V gene data show CDR1 as LNHDA and CDR2 as SQIVND (reference sequence). CDR3 bases: TGTGCCAGTAGTATTCATCCCGGGGCCTCCTACAATGAGCAGTTCTTC. Amino acid sequence: CASSIHPGASYNEQFF.

The CDR3 coding sequence is TGTGCCAGCAGTTCCCCAGCGGGGGCCATTGAAGCGGAGACCCAGTACTTC. As protein: CASSSPAGAIEAETQYF. This chain connects TRBV27 to TRBJ2-5; 8 bases are shared with TRBD2. Per germline, CDR1 MNHEY and CDR2 SMNVEV (reference sequence). V was clipped by 4 bases and J by 5 bases; unmatched bases: 15. The CDR3 spans 17 residues.

V gene TRBV2 combines with J gene TRBJ1-5; possible D gene TRBD1, 6 bases. Between the trimmed V and J ends, which lost 1 base and 5 bases, there was a span of 12 bases. The CDR3 consists of 15 residues. CDR1 is SNHLY, CDR2 FYNNEI, per germline. The CDR3 DNA follows: TGTGCCAGCAGTGAAGTCGGAACAGGGCATCAGCCCCAGCATTTT. Its protein is CASSEVGTGHQPQHF.

The chain couples TRBV28 to TRBJ2-3; 16 bases fit TRBD2. This CDR3 has 19 residues. V lost 3 bases to trimming and J lost 4 bases; unmatched junction nucleotides: 10. CDR1 and CDR2 from the germline V gene are MDHEN and SYDVKM. The CDR3 region has the DNA TGTGCCAGCAGTTTGTCCGGGACTAGCGGGGGGGCCTTTGCAGATACGCAGTATTTT. Amino acid sequence: CASSLSGTSGGAFADTQYF.

The CDR3 nucleotides are TGCAGCGTTCGTTCAGAAACAGGGGTCTATGGCTACACCTTC. It encodes CSVRSETGVYGYTF. The chain has TRBV29-1 and TRBJ1-2; the match to TRBD1 covers 7 bases. V was pared by 5 bases and J by 4 bases, with 10 bases of the junction left unmatched. The CDR3 is 14 amino acids. In germline, CDR1 is SQVTM, CDR2 ANQGSEA.

The table lists this clone with a count of one. The V and J genes are TRBV7-7 and TRBJ2-1; 11 bases are a match to TRBD1. There are 14 residues in the CDR3. V lost 5 bases, J lost 5 bases, and 2 bases stayed unmatched. Germline assignment: CDR1 SSHAT and CDR2 FNYEAQ (reference sequence). CDR3 DNA sequence: TGTGCCAGCAGCATGGGACAGGGGGACAATGAGCAGTTCTTC. The encoded protein is CASSMGQGDNEQFF.

V usage is TRBV25-1 and J usage is TRBJ2-3; TRBD2 aligns across 10 bases. The CDR3 spans 15 residues. The trim removed 6 bases at V and 6 bases at J, leaving 9 bases unmatched. The germline V gene has CDR1 MGHDK and CDR2 SYGVNS. This CDR3 is CASRLSGGSADTQYF. The DNA for the CDR3 is TGTGCCAGCAGGCTTAGCGGGGGGAGTGCGGATACGCAGTATTTT.

The chain carries TRBV2 and TRBJ1-5, with 8 positions matching TRBD1. CDR1 is SNHLY and CDR2 is FYNNEI in the germline V gene. This CDR3 has 15 residues. J was trimmed by 4 bases and V by 8 bases; bases with no gene match: 10. The DNA of the CDR3 is TGTGCCAGCCAGACCGGGACAGGTCGTAATCAGCCCCAGCATTTT. Translated: CASQTGTGRNQPQHF.

The chain has TRBV11-2 and TRBJ2-5; D possibly matches TRBD1 or TRBD2 (6 bases each). The J call is uncertain, as TRBJ2-7 better fits the DNA end. Germline V gives CDR1 SGHAT, CDR2 FQNNGV. The CDR3 spans 14 residues. The CDR3 reads CASSLARGRYEQYF. CDR3 DNA sequence: TGTGCCAGCAGCTTAGCCCGGGGGCGCTACGAGCAGTACTTC.

V gene TRBV7-9 combines with J gene TRBJ1-4; D gene ambiguous. V lost 2 bases, J lost 7 bases, and 11 bases lay in between. The CDR3 loop spans 14 amino acids. Germline V lookup: CDR1 SEHNR, CDR2 FQNEAQ (reference sequence). The CDR3 sequence is CASSLRGLGEKLFF. The CDR3 DNA is TGTGCCAGCAGCTTACGGGGTCTCGGTGAAAAACTGTTTTTT.

The CDR3 DNA is TGCAGCGCCGTCGGGTGGGTGAGCCAAGAGACCCAGTACTTC. The encoded protein is CSAVGWVSQETQYF. This chain connects TRBV29-1 to TRBJ2-7, with D uncertain. TRBJ2-5 matches the DNA end more closely, so the J call is doubtful. The CDR3 consists of 14 residues. Germline loops: CDR1 SQVTM, CDR2 ANQGSEA.

V and J are TRBV4-2 and TRBJ2-5; perhaps TRBD1 as D (5 bases). The J call is in doubt because the DNA end fits TRBJ2-7 better. The CDR3 extends over 15 amino acids. Germline loops: CDR1 LGHNA, CDR2 YNFKEQ. The CDR3 loop reads CASSQGTPKTYEQYF. The CDR3 nucleotides are TGTGCCAGCAGCCAAGGGACACCGAAAACCTACGAGCAGTACTTC.

The chain carries TRBV19 and TRBJ1-5; D uncertain. V lost 6 bases, J lost 0 bases, and 9 bases lay in between. CDR3 length: 14 residues. In germline, CDR1 is LNHDA, CDR2 SQIVND (reference sequence). The CDR3 is CASSRGSSNQPQHF. The CDR3 nucleotides read TGTGCCAGTAGCCGGGGAAGTAGCAATCAGCCCCAGCATTTT. Using reference TRBV19 and TRBJ1-5 for the parts outside the CDR3, the full variable domain is DGGITQSPKYLFRKEGQNVTLSCEQNLNHDAMYWYRQDPGQGLRLIYYSQIVNDFQKGDIAEGYSVSREKKESFPLTVTSAQKNPTAFYLCASSRGSSNQPQHFGDGTRLSIL.

The chain joins TRBV4-1 to TRBJ2-6, with D perhaps TRBD2 (6 bases). Trimming pared 6 bases from V and 0 bases from J, leaving 21 bases between. This CDR3 comprises 19 residues. Germline CDR1 MGHRA, CDR2 YSYEKL. The CDR3 DNA reads as TGCGCCAGCAGAACCCGGGACTCCTATCGGGGCTCTGGGGCCAACGTCCTGACTTTC. Translating gives CASRTRDSYRGSGANVLTF.

By its share, this clone is medium-sized. The rearrangement uses TRBV19 and TRBJ2-1; 9 nucleotides agree with TRBD2. The CDR3 has 15 residues. In germline, CDR1 is LNHDA, CDR2 SQIVND (reference sequence). Trimming cost V 6 bases and J 0 bases; bases outside gene matches: 3. CDR3 amino acids: CASSLAGHSYNEQFF. DNA for the CDR3: TGTGCCAGTAGCCTAGCGGGGCACTCCTACAATGAGCAGTTCTTC.

In its sample, this clone was seen a few times. The chain employs TRBV25-1 and TRBJ1-1, with a tentative D call TRBD1 (5 bases). The CDR3 is 15 amino acids. Germline CDR1 is MGHDK and CDR2 is SYGVNS. V was trimmed by 5 bases and J by 5 bases, leaving 18 bases between them. In DNA form, the CDR3 reads TGTGCCAGCAGTACCACAGGTTTTAGAGGAACTGAAGCTTTCTTT. Amino acid sequence: CASSTTGFRGTEAFF.